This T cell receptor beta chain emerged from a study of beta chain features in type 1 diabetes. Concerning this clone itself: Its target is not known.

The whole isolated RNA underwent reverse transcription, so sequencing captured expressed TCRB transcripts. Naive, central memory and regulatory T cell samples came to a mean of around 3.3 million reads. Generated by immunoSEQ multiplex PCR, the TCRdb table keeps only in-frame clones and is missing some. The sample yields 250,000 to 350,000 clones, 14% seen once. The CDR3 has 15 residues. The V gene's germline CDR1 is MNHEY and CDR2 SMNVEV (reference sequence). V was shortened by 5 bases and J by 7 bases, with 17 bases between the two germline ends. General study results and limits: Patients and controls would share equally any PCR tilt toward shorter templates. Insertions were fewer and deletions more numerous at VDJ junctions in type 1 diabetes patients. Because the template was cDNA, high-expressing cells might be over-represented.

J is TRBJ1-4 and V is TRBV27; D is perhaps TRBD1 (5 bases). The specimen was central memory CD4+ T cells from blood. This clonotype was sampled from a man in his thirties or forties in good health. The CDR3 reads CASSRTGTLTEKLFF. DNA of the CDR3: TGTGCCAGCAGTCGGACCGGGACGTTAACTGAAAAACTGTTTTTT.